These 2 T cell receptor beta chains originate from one sample sequenced in a study of T cell responses to AZD1222 COVID-19 vaccine. The table came from immunoSEQ multiplex PCR; TCRdb's copy has only in-frame clones and leaves some out. The table shows over 25,000 clones, with roughly 78% occurring only once. The sample in question was peripheral blood, obtained on day 0 of AZD1222 vaccination. These receptors were collected from an adult in good health.

The CDR3 here is CASSPKLGLAGSTYEQYF. Here the CDR3 DNA reads TGTGCCAGCAGCCCTAAATTGGGACTAGCGGGGTCCACCTACGAGCAGTACTTC. This chain links TRBV3-1 (or the pseudogene TRBV3-2) with TRBJ2-7, with TRBD2 matching 13 bases. CDR1 and CDR2 from the germline V gene are LGHDT and YNNKEL (reference sequence). V was pared by 4 bases and J by 2 bases, with 11 bases of the junction left unmatched. There are 18 residues in the CDR3.

The rearrangement joins TRBV19 to TRBJ1-5, with TRBD1 matching over 8 bases. The CDR3 extends over 16 amino acids. Germline V gives CDR1 LNHDA, CDR2 SQIVND (reference sequence). J lost 4 bases, V lost 2 bases, and 7 bases had no gene match. The CDR3 nucleotides are TGTGCCAGTAGTATACACCAGGGGGCTGGTAATCAGCCCCAGCATTTT. Translating it yields CASSIHQGAGNQPQHF.